These 9 T cell receptor beta chains were sequenced from one sample in a study of T cell repertoires in cytomegalovirus infection. MiXCR was run by TCRdb on the reads, yielding one entry per CDR3 protein. Of about 310,000 distinct CDR3 sequences in the sample, approximately 8.9% were seen once. The specimen sequenced was PBMCs. These TCRs come from a human donor in good health (CMV status not recorded). Some clones in this sample may be carry-over from other donors' samples.

J is TRBJ2-7 and V is TRBV5-1; 9 bases are a match to TRBD1. V lost 4 bases, J lost 2 bases, and 10 bases stayed unmatched. The CDR3 is 16 amino acids. Germline V CDR1 and CDR2: SGHRS, YFSETQ. CDR3 sequence: CASSRETGTGPYEQYF. CDR3 DNA sequence: TGCGCCAGCAGCAGGGAGACCGGGACAGGGCCCTACGAGCAGTACTTC.

As for this clonotype: A much more abundant neighbour one base away suggests this may be a read error. The chain has TRBV14 and TRBJ1-2; D is ambiguous. The CDR3 runs 13 residues. Germline CDR1 is SGHDN and CDR2 is FVKESK. This CDR3 reads CASSQDQSYGYAF. CDR3 coding DNA: TGTGCCAGCAGCCAAGACCAGAGCTATGGCTACGCCTTC.

This clonotype appeared many times. This chain links TRBV28 with TRBJ1-6; TRBD1 aligns across 9 bases. V lost 6 bases, J lost 7 bases, and 13 bases stayed unmatched. The germline V gene has CDR1 MDHEN and CDR2 SYDVKM. This CDR3 spans 17 amino acids. As DNA, the CDR3 is TGTGCCAGCAGACCGGGACAGGGCTTCGGAGTCAATTCACCCCTCCACTTT. Protein product: CASRPGQGFGVNSPLHF.

This clonotype has ten or more counts. This chain links TRBV5-1 with TRBJ1-6; D may be TRBD1 (6 bases). The CDR3 covers 16 residues. V dropped 4 bases and J dropped 0 bases, with 11 bases sitting between them. Germline lookup yields CDR1 SGHRS and CDR2 YFSETQ. The CDR3 here is CASSRQDFSYNSPLHF. DNA of the CDR3: TGCGCCAGCAGCAGACAGGACTTCTCCTATAATTCACCCCTCCACTTT. Complete variable domain (other parts from reference TRBV5-1 and TRBJ1-6): KAGVTQTPRYLIKTRGQQVTLSCSPISGHRSVSWYQQTPGQGLQFLFEYFSETQRNKGNFPGRFSGRQFSNSRSEMNVSTLELGDSALYLCASSRQDFSYNSPLHFGNGTRLTVT.

Many counts were recorded for this clonotype. The chain joins TRBV10-2 to TRBJ1-6, with D maybe TRBD1 (5 bases). The CDR3 extends over 16 amino acids. Trimming cost V 6 bases and J 8 bases, with 20 bases left between them. Per the germline V gene, CDR1 is WSHSY and CDR2 is SAAADI. For the CDR3, the DNA is TGCGCCAGCAGGCCCTCGGACATTAGCGGGCATTCACCCCTCCACTTT. It specifies CASRPSDISGHSPLHF.

This clonotype has ten or more counts. CDR3 in DNA: TGTGCCAGCAGCTCCTGGACGGGGCGGGGTGGCTACACCTTC. Its translation: CASSSWTGRGGYTF. This chain uses TRBV7-9 with TRBJ1-2; weak D call: TRBD1 (5 bases). The CDR3 loop spans 14 amino acids. Germline V CDR1 and CDR2: SEHNR, FQNEAQ (reference sequence). V shed 4 bases and J shed 7 bases, with 16 bases lying between them.

The chain links TRBV7-8 to TRBJ2-1; the match to TRBD2 covers 16 bases. There are 17 residues in the CDR3. Germline V gives CDR1 SGHVS, CDR2 FQNEAQ. With 6 bases clipped from V and 4 bases from J, the junction kept 6 bases outside the gene matches. CDR3 in DNA: TGTGCCAGCAGACCTCCGGGACTAGCGGGGGGGTACAATGAGCAGTTCTTC. Translated: CASRPPGLAGGYNEQFF.

This clonotype has at least ten counts. This chain connects TRBV7-2 to TRBJ2-7, with D possibly matching TRBD1 (6 bases). This CDR3 has 15 amino acids. V was pared by 1 base and J by 2 bases, with 12 bases between. In germline, CDR1 is SGHTA, CDR2 FQGNSA. This chain's CDR3 is CASSLDPGHPYEQYF. CDR3 nucleotides: TGTGCCAGCAGCTTAGATCCGGGACACCCCTACGAGCAGTACTTC. The full variable domain, completed using reference TRBV7-2 and TRBJ2-7, is GAGVSQSPSNKVTEKGKDVELRCDPISGHTALYWYRQSLGQGLEFLIYFQGNSAPDKSGLPSDRFSAERTGGSVSTLTIQRTQQEDSAVYLCASSLDPGHPYEQYFGPGTRLTVT.

This clonotype was seen ten or more times. The V gene is TRBV19, the J gene TRBJ2-4; 7 nucleotides align to TRBD1. The CDR3 loop spans 14 amino acids. V was pared by 10 bases and J by 3 bases, with 9 bases of the junction left unmatched. Germline CDR1 LNHDA, CDR2 SQIVND (reference sequence). The CDR3 DNA sequence: TGTGCCACCACGACAGGGTGGGGCAAAAACATTCAGTACTTC. This translates into CATTTGWGKNIQYF. Combining the CDR3 with reference TRBV19 and TRBJ2-4 gives the whole variable domain DGGITQSPKYLFRKEGQNVTLSCEQNLNHDAMYWYRQDPGQGLRLIYYSQIVNDFQKGDIAEGYSVSREKKESFPLTVTSAQKNPTAFYLCATTTGWGKNIQYFGAGTRLSVL.